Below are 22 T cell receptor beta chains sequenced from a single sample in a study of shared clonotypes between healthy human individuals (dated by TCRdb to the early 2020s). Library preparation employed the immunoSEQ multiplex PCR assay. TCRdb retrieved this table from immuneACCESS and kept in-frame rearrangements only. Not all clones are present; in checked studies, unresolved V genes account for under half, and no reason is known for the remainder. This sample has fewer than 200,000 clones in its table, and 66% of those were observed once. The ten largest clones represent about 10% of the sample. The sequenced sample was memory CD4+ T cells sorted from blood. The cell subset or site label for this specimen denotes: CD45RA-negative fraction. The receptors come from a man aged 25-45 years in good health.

The CDR3: CASSLGGQWETQYF. CDR3 in DNA: TGTGCCAGCAGCTTAGGGGGACAGTGGGAGACCCAGTACTTC. The chain couples TRBV11-3 to TRBJ2-5; the match to TRBD1 covers 7 bases. In germline, CDR1 is SGHNT, CDR2 YENEEA. V was pared by 1 base and J by 5 bases, with 4 bases of the junction left unmatched. This CDR3 spans 14 amino acids.

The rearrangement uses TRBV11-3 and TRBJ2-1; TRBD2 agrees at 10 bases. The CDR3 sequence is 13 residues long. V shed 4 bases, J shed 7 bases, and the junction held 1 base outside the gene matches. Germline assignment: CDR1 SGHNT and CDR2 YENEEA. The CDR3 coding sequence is TGTGCCAGCAGCTGGACTAGCGGTAATGAGCAGTTCTTC. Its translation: CASSWTSGNEQFF. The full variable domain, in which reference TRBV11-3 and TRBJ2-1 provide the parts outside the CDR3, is EAGVVQSPRYKIIEKKQPVAFWCNPISGHNTLYWYLQNLGQGPELLIRYENEEAVDDSQLPKDRFSAERLKGVDSTLKIQPAELGDSAVYLCASSWTSGNEQFFGPGTRLTVL.

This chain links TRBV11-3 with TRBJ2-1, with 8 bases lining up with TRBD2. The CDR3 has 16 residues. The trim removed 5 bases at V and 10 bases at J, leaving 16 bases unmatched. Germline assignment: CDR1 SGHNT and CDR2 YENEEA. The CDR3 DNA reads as TGTGCCAGCAGCCCCCGGGCTGGCGGGAGGTTAAACGAGCAGTTCTTC. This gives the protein CASSPRAGGRLNEQFF.

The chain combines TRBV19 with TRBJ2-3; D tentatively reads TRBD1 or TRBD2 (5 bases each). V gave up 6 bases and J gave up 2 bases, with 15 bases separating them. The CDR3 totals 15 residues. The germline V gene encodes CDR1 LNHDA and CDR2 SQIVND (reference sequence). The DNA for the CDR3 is TGTGCCAGTAGGAGGGACCGTGGAGCCACAGATACGCAGTATTTT. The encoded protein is CASRRDRGATDTQYF.

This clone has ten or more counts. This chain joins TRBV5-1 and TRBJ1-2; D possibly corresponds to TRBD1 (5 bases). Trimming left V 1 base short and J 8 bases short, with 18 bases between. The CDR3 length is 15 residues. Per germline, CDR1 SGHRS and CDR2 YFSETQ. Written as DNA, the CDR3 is TGCGCCAGCAGCTTGCAGGGCAGGGAAGGGTTGGGCTACACCTTC. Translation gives CASSLQGREGLGYTF. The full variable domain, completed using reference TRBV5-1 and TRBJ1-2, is KAGVTQTPRYLIKTRGQQVTLSCSPISGHRSVSWYQQTPGQGLQFLFEYFSETQRNKGNFPGRFSGRQFSNSRSEMNVSTLELGDSALYLCASSLQGREGLGYTFGSGTRLTVV.

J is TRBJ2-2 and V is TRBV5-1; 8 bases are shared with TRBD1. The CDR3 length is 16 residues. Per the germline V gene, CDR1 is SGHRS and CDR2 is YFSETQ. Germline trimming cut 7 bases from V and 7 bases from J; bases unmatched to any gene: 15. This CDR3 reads CASRPTGAPAGGELFF. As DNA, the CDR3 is TGCGCCAGCCGCCCGACAGGGGCACCGGCAGGCGGGGAGCTGTTTTTT.

The CDR3 DNA is TGCAGCGGAGCTAGCTCCTACAATGAGCAGTTCTTC. Its translation is CSGASSYNEQFF. This sequence joins TRBV29-1 and TRBJ2-1; D remains ambiguous. This CDR3 has 12 amino acids. Deletions cut 7 bases from V and 0 bases from J, with 7 bases between. CDR1 is SQVTM, CDR2 ANQGSEA, per germline.

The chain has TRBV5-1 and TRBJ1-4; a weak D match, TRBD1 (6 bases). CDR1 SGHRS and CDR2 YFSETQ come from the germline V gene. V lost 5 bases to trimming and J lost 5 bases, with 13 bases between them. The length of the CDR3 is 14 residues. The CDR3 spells CASSPGEWNEKLFF. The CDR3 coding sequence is TGCGCCAGCAGTCCAGGGGAGTGGAATGAAAAACTGTTTTTT.

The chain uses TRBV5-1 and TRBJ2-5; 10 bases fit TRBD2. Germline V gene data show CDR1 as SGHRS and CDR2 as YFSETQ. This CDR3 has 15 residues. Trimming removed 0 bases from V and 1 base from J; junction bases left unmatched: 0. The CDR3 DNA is TGCGCCAGCAGCTTGGCTAGCGGGAGCCAAGAGACCCAGTACTTC. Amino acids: CASSLASGSQETQYF.

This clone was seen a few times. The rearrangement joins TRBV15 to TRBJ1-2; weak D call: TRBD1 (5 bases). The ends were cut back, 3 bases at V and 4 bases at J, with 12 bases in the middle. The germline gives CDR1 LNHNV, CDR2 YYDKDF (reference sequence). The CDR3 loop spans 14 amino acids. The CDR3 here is CATSRTRGAYGYTF. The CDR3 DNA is TGTGCCACCAGCAGGACCCGGGGCGCCTATGGCTACACCTTC.

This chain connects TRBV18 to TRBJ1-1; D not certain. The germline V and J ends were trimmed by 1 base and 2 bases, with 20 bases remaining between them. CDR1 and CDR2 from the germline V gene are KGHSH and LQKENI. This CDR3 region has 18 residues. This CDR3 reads CASSPRNGPQRGNTEAFF. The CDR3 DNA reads TGTGCCAGCTCACCACGGAATGGACCCCAGCGAGGTAACACTGAAGCTTTCTTT.

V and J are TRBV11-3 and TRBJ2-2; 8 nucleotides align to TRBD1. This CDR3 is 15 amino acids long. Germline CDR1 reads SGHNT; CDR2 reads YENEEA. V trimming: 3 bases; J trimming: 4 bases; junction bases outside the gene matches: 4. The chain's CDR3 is CASSFSQGGTGELFF. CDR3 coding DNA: TGTGCCAGCAGCTTTTCACAGGGGGGCACCGGGGAGCTGTTTTTT.

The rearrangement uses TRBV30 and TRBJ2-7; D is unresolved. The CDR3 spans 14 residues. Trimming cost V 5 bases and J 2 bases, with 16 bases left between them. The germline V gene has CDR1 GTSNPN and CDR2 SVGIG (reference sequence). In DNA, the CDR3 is TGTGCCTGGGGATCCCTATGGCGCACCTACGAGCAGTACTTC. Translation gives CAWGSLWRTYEQYF.

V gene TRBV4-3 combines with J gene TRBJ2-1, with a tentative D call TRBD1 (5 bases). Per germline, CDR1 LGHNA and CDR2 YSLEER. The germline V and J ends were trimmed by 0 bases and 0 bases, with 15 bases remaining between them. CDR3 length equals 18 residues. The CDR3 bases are TGCGCCAGCAGCCAAGATGGATCAAGGACAATCTCCTACAATGAGCAGTTCTTC. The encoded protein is CASSQDGSRTISYNEQFF.

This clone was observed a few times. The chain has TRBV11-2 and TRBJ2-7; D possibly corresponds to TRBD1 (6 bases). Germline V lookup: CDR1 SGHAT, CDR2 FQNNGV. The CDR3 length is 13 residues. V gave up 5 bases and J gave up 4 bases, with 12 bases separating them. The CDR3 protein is CASSPIRGYEQYF. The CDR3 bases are TGTGCCAGCAGCCCCATCAGGGGTTACGAGCAGTACTTC.

CDR3 in amino acids: CASSGGRTGGVGEQYF. The CDR3, as DNA: TGTGCCAGCAGTGGAGGGAGGACGGGTGGGGTAGGAGAGCAGTACTTC. The chain recombines TRBV6-1 with TRBJ2-7; the D gene is possibly TRBD2 (6 bases). The germline V gene encodes CDR1 MNHNS and CDR2 SASEGT. The CDR3 spans 16 residues. With 4 bases removed from V and 7 bases from J, the gap between germline ends came to 23 bases.

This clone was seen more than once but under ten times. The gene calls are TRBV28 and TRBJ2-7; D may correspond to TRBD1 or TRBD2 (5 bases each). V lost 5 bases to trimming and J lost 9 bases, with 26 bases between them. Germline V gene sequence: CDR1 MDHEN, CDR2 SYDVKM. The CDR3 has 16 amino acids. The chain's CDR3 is CASSIPHGTPGSWQYF. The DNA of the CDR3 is TGTGCCAGCAGTATACCCCACGGGACCCCCGGTTCGTGGCAGTACTTC. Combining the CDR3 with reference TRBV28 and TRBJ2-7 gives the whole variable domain DVKVTQSSRYLVKRTGEKVFLECVQDMDHENMFWYRQDPGLGLRLIYFSYDVKMKEKGDIPEGYSVSREKKERFSLILESASTNQTSMYLCASSIPHGTPGSWQYFGPGTRLTVT.

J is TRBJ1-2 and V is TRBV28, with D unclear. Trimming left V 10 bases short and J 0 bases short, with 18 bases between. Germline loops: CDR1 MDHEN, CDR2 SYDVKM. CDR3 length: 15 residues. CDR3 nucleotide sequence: TGTGCCATCAAAACGACGATCGCAGCTAACTATGGCTACACCTTC. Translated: CAIKTTIAANYGYTF.

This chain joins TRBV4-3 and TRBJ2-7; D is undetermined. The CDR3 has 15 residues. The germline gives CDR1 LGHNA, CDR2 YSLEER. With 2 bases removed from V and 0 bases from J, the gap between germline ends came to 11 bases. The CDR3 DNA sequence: TGCGCCAGCAGCCAATCCAGGTTGAACTCCTACGAGCAGTACTTC. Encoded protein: CASSQSRLNSYEQYF.

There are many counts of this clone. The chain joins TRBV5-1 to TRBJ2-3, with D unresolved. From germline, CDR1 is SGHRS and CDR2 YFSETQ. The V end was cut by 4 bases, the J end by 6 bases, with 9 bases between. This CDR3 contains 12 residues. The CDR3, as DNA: TGCGCCAGCAGCGGCACGGGTGATACGCAGTATTTT. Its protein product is CASSGTGDTQYF.

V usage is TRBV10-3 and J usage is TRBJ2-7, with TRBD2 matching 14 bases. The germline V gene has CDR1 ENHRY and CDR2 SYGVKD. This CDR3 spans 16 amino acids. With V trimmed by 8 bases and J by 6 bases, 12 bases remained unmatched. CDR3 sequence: CAIGPTSGRARSEQYF. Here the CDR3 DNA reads TGTGCCATCGGTCCGACTAGCGGGAGGGCCCGCAGCGAGCAGTACTTC.

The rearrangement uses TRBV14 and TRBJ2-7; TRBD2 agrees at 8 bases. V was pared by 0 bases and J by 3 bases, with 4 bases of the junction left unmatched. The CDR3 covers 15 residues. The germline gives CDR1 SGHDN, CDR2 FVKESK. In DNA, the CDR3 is TGTGCCAGCAGCCAAGAAAGGCTAGCGGGCTACGAGCAGTACTTC. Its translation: CASSQERLAGYEQYF.